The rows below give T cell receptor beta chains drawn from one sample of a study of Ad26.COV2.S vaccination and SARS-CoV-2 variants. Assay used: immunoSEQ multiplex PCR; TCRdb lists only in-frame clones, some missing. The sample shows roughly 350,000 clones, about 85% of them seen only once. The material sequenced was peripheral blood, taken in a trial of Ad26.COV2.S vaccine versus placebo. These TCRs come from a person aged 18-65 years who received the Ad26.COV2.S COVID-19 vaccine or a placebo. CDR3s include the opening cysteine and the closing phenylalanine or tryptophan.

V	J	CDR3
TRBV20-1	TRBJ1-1	CSASVFGRPTGNTEAFF
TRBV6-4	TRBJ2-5	CASSQSEGGHETQYF
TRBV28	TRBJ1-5	CASSRGQGAGQPQHF
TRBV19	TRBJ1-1	CASSRGASTEAFF
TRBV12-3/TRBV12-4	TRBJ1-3	CASKTGFGDTIYF
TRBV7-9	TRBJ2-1	CASSSGTSGSVMNEQFF
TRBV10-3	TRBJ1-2	CATSPGDVYGYTF
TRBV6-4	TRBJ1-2	CASSDGSGYGYTF
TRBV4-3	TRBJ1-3	CASSQATGKAGNTIYF
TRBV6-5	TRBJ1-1	CASSYEGAEAFF
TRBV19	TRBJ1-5	CASSIFRGNNQPQHF
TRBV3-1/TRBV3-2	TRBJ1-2	CASRPGANYGYTF
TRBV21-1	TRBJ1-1	CASSKDVTCPGQGFMNTEAFF
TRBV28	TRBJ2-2	CASSPGTGLSGELFF
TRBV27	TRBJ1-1	CASSLGTGRWVNTEAFF
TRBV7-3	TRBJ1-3	CASSRDRGNTIYF